Following are 16 T cell receptor beta chains from one sample sequenced in a study of blood T cell repertoires in COVID-19. Profiled with immunoSEQ multiplex PCR; TCRdb holds only in-frame clones, not every one. The repertoire has about 280,000 clones, roughly 85% of them found once; the top ten carry roughly 15%. The sample consisted of peripheral blood. These receptors all come from a human donor in a cohort sampled during active COVID-19.

This chain uses TRBV6-4 with TRBJ1-2; maybe TRBD1 (5 bases). Looked up from germline, CDR1 is MRHNA and CDR2 is SNTAGT. V was clipped by 6 bases and J by 8 bases, with 25 bases between them. The CDR3 extends over 16 amino acids. The CDR3 is CASRNTGGSESRGYTF. Here the CDR3 DNA reads TGTGCCAGCAGAAATACAGGAGGGAGTGAGAGCCGGGGCTACACCTTC.

The chain recombines TRBV5-1 with TRBJ1-1; D is undetermined. Germline V lookup: CDR1 SGHRS, CDR2 YFSETQ. The CDR3 sequence is 13 residues long. Trimming took 0 bases from V and 7 from J, leaving 10 bases between them. DNA for the CDR3: TGCGCCAGCAGCTTGGGCGGGCACCTTGAAGCTTTCTTT. This sequence encodes CASSLGGHLEAFF.

This rearrangement joins TRBV7-2 to TRBJ2-1; TRBD1 aligns across 8 bases. Germline values: CDR1 SGHTA, CDR2 FQGNSA. Trimming removed 5 bases from V and 10 bases from J; junction bases left unmatched: 13. The length of the CDR3 is 15 residues. CDR3 in DNA: TGTGCCAGCAGCCTCGGAGGCCACAGGGGGAAGGAGCAGTTCTTC. Protein sequence: CASSLGGHRGKEQFF.

The chain uses TRBV7-2 and TRBJ2-5, with 7 bases identical to TRBD2. Germline CDR1 is SGHTA and CDR2 is FQGNSA. The CDR3 covers 14 residues. The V and J ends lost 5 bases and 0 bases, in that order; junction bases with no gene match: 3. CDR3 residues: CASSLGTNQETQYF. DNA of the CDR3: TGTGCCAGCAGCCTCGGGACTAACCAAGAGACCCAGTACTTC.

The V gene is TRBV2, the J gene TRBJ2-5, with 7 nucleotides matching TRBD2. Germline loops: CDR1 SNHLY, CDR2 FYNNEI. CDR3 length: 15 amino acids. V was clipped by 3 bases and J by 2 bases; unmatched bases: 6. This CDR3 is CASSELAGPQETQYF. In DNA form, the CDR3 reads TGTGCCAGCAGTGAGTTAGCGGGCCCTCAAGAGACCCAGTACTTC.

The chain combines TRBV24-1 with TRBJ2-1; the match to TRBD1 covers 7 bases. Germline-derived CDR1 and CDR2 are KGHDR and SFDVKD. With 3 bases clipped from V and 1 base from J, the junction kept 14 bases outside the gene matches. The CDR3 is 19 amino acids. CDR3 loop: CATSDQALIAGGSYNEQFF. The CDR3 DNA sequence: TGTGCCACCAGTGATCAGGCTCTTATCGCAGGGGGTTCCTACAATGAGCAGTTCTTC.

The rearrangement uses TRBV21-1 and TRBJ2-2; the table's D call TRBD1 went unverified against the DNA. TRBV21-1 is marked as a pseudogene. The length of the CDR3 is 16 residues. Here the CDR3 reads CASSKPGQGLTGELFF. The CDR3 DNA sequence: TGTGCCAGCAGCAAACCGGGACAGGGGCTTACCGGGGAGCTGTTTTTT.

The chain employs TRBV9 and TRBJ2-7; 7 nucleotides match TRBD1. V trimming: 4 bases; J trimming: 1 base; junction bases outside the gene matches: 5. The germline V gene encodes CDR1 SGDLS and CDR2 YYNGEE. CDR3 size: 14 residues. The chain's CDR3 is CASSPRQGSYEQYF. CDR3 DNA sequence: TGTGCCAGCAGCCCAAGACAGGGTTCCTACGAGCAGTACTTC.

The V gene is TRBV27, the J gene TRBJ1-5; 8 positions match TRBD1. This CDR3 spans 15 amino acids. The germline CDR1 and CDR2 sequences are MNHEY and SMNVEV (reference sequence). V lost 5 bases to trimming and J lost 3 bases; unmatched junction nucleotides: 6. The CDR3 nucleotides are TGTGCCAGCAGTGCGGACAGGGCTAACAATCAGCCCCAGCATTTT. Encoded protein: CASSADRANNQPQHF.

The CDR3 sequence: CASNPGAGANVLTF. Here the CDR3 DNA reads TGTGCCAGTAATCCAGGGGCTGGGGCCAACGTCCTGACTTTC. The J gene is TRBJ2-6, the V gene TRBV19; a weak D match, TRBD1 (6 bases). Germline assignment: CDR1 LNHDA and CDR2 SQIVND (reference sequence). This CDR3 comprises 14 residues. Trimming cost V 7 bases and J 2 bases, with 9 bases left between them.

The rearrangement links TRBV18 to TRBJ2-5; D possibly corresponds to TRBD2 (6 bases). The CDR3 spans 13 residues. V gave up 6 bases and J gave up 1 base, with 9 bases separating them. The germline CDR1 and CDR2 sequences are KGHSH and LQKENI. This CDR3 is CASSPGVQETQYF. The CDR3 DNA reads as TGTGCCAGCTCTCCGGGGGTCCAAGAGACCCAGTACTTC.

This chain joins TRBV27 and TRBJ1-5, with 9 bases that match TRBD1. The V segment lost 5 bases and the J segment 6 bases; nucleotides outside the gene matches: 14. The length of the CDR3 is 17 residues. The germline gives CDR1 MNHEY, CDR2 SMNVEV (reference sequence). Written as DNA, the CDR3 is TGTGCCAGCAGTAACTCTAAAGCGGGACAGGGTGTTCAGCCCCAGCATTTT. Its protein is CASSNSKAGQGVQPQHF.

The gene calls are TRBV7-2 and TRBJ2-1; weak D call: TRBD2 (6 bases). V dropped 3 bases and J dropped 5 bases, with 17 bases sitting between them. The CDR3 consists of 16 residues. Germline V lookup: CDR1 SGHTA, CDR2 FQGNSA. The DNA of the CDR3 is TGTGCCAGCAGCTTCCGCAGGGAGGCAACACACAATGAGCAGTTCTTC. Its translation: CASSFRREATHNEQFF.

V gene TRBV28 combines with J gene TRBJ1-5, with 9 nucleotides matching TRBD1. The CDR3 covers 15 residues. Germline V lookup: CDR1 MDHEN, CDR2 SYDVKM. Trimming removed 6 bases from V and 6 bases from J; junction bases left unmatched: 9. The CDR3 bases are TGTGCCAGCAGCTCCACTACAGGGGGCACTCAGCCCCAGCATTTT. Amino acid sequence: CASSSTTGGTQPQHF.

This chain links TRBV7-2 with TRBJ2-3, with 8 bases fitting TRBD2. Germline V CDR1 and CDR2: SGHTA, FQGNSA. This CDR3 is 15 amino acids long. V shed 6 bases and J 4 bases; nucleotides not matched to a gene: 9. CDR3 sequence reads: CASSPTGGPADTQYF. The CDR3 bases are TGTGCCAGCAGTCCTACGGGAGGGCCAGCAGATACGCAGTATTTT.

The rearrangement links TRBV28 to TRBJ2-7, with 10 nucleotides matching TRBD2. Germline loops: CDR1 MDHEN, CDR2 SYDVKM. The CDR3 extends over 14 amino acids. The V gene end was trimmed by 5 bases and the J gene end by 3 bases; junction bases not matched to a gene: 4. As DNA, the CDR3 is TGTGCCAGCAGTCTAGCGGGAGCCCTCTACGAGCAGTACTTC. The encoded protein is CASSLAGALYEQYF. Full variable domain (missing parts from reference TRBV28 and TRBJ2-7): DVKVTQSSRYLVKRTGEKVFLECVQDMDHENMFWYRQDPGLGLRLIYFSYDVKMKEKGDIPEGYSVSREKKERFSLILESASTNQTSMYLCASSLAGALYEQYFGPGTRLTVT.